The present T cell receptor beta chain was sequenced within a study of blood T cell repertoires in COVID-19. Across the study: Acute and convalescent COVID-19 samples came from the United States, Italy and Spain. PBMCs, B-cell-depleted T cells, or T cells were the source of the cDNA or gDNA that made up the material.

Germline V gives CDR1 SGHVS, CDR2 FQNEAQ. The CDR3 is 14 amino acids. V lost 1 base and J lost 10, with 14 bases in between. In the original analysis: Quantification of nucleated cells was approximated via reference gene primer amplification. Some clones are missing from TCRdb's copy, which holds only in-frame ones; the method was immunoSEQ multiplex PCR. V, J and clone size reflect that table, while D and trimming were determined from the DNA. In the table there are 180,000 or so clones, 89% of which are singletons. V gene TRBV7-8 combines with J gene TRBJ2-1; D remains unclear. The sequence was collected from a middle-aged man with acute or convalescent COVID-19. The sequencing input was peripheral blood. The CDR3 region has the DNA TGTGCCAGCAGCTTAGTCTCGGAACTATCCGAGCAGTTCTTC. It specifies CASSLVSELSEQFF.